These 28 T cell receptor beta chains share one sample of origin, sequenced in a study of T cell responses to AZD1222 COVID-19 vaccine. Method: immunoSEQ multiplex PCR; TCRdb's copy keeps in-frame clones and lacks some. The sample includes 100,000 to 120,000 clones, about four fifths seen only once; the top ten take around 4.6%. The source material was peripheral blood, sampled on day 0 of AZD1222 vaccination. The source is an adult in good health.

The chain is built from TRBV19 and TRBJ1-1; D is unclear. The CDR3 extends over 12 amino acids. Germline assignment: CDR1 LNHDA and CDR2 SQIVND (reference sequence). V shed 9 bases and J shed 2 bases, with 10 bases lying between them. CDR3 coding DNA: TGTGCCAGCCGCAGGACCAACACTGAAGCTTTCTTT. Amino acid sequence: CASRRTNTEAFF.

The J gene is TRBJ1-5, the V gene TRBV19; D is perhaps TRBD1 (5 bases). Germline loops: CDR1 LNHDA, CDR2 SQIVND (reference sequence). Trimming stripped 3 bases from V and 1 base from J, with 13 bases between. The CDR3 is 16 amino acids. The CDR3 region has the DNA TGTGCCAGTAGTATGCGGCAGGGAAGGAGCAATCAGCCCCAGCATTTT. Protein product: CASSMRQGRSNQPQHF.

The V call is TRBV6-2 or TRBV6-3, the J call TRBJ1-2; a possible D gene is TRBD1 (5 bases). Deletions cut 6 bases from V and 5 bases from J, with 13 bases between. Germline V gene lookup returns CDR1 MNHEY and CDR2 SVGEGT. The CDR3 contains 13 residues. The CDR3 here is CASSPGAIYGYTF. DNA for the CDR3: TGTGCCAGCAGCCCCGGGGCCATTTATGGCTACACCTTC.

This rearrangement joins TRBV19 to TRBJ2-5, with 7 bases identical to TRBD2. J lost 5 bases, V lost 3 bases, and 6 bases had no gene match. CDR1 and CDR2 (germline): LNHDA, SQIVND (reference sequence). This CDR3 spans 14 amino acids. CDR3 protein: CASSIREARETQYF. Written as DNA, the CDR3 is TGTGCCAGTAGTATTCGGGAGGCTCGGGAGACCCAGTACTTC.

The J gene is TRBJ1-3, the V gene TRBV5-6, with 7 nucleotides matching TRBD1. CDR3 length: 15 amino acids. CDR1 is SGHDT, CDR2 YYEEEE, per germline. With V trimmed by 8 bases and J by 1 base, 9 bases remained unmatched. The CDR3 bases are TGTGCCAGTCGCCTAACAGGGGAATCTGGAAACACCATATATTTT. Encoded protein: CASRLTGESGNTIYF.

This chain links TRBV28 with TRBJ1-2, with D unclear. Between the trimmed V and J ends, which lost 9 bases and 8 bases, there was a span of 16 bases. The CDR3 runs to 12 residues. Germline CDR1 MDHEN, CDR2 SYDVKM. The CDR3: CASYSGARGYTF. The CDR3 nucleotides are TGTGCCAGTTACAGTGGAGCGAGGGGCTACACCTTC.

The chain links TRBV19 to TRBJ1-1; D may be TRBD1 (6 bases). There are 14 residues in the CDR3. Trimming removed 5 bases at V and 4 bases at J, with 14 bases between. Germline V CDR1 and CDR2: LNHDA, SQIVND (reference sequence). DNA of the CDR3: TGTGCCAGTAGTCCGAGAGGGGGGAGCACTGAAGCTTTCTTT. It translates to CASSPRGGSTEAFF.

This chain joins TRBV20-1 and TRBJ1-1, with a tentative D call TRBD1 (5 bases). This CDR3 is built from 15 residues. CDR1 and CDR2 (germline): DFQATT, SNEGSKA (reference sequence). V was pared by 3 bases and J by 1 base, with 15 bases between. The CDR3 region has the DNA TGCAGTGCTAGTGCGTATAGGGGACGGAACACTGAAGCTTTCTTT. Translating it yields CSASAYRGRNTEAFF.

The gene calls are TRBV3-1 (or the pseudogene TRBV3-2) and TRBJ1-2; no firm D call. Trimming took 6 bases from V and 7 from J, leaving 12 bases between them. Per the germline V gene, CDR1 is LGHDT and CDR2 is YNNKEL (reference sequence). The CDR3 is made up of 12 amino acids. The CDR3 coding sequence is TGTGCCAGCAGAACCTCAGGCGGTGGCTACACCTTC. Its translation is CASRTSGGGYTF.

The genes are TRBV2 and TRBJ1-2, with D unresolved. Deletions cut 11 bases from V and 5 bases from J, with 6 bases between. Germline V gene sequence: CDR1 SNHLY, CDR2 FYNNEI. The CDR3 spans 9 residues. CDR3 residues: CAVDYGYTF. The CDR3 nucleotides read TGTGCCGTTGATTATGGCTACACCTTC.

This chain connects TRBV2 to TRBJ1-2; D is ambiguous. Germline V lookup: CDR1 SNHLY, CDR2 FYNNEI. Trimming took off 6 bases at V and 4 bases at J, with 15 bases between the two ends. The CDR3 has 14 amino acids. The CDR3 DNA sequence: TGTGCCAGCAGCCCCGGGTCGTCCCTCTATGGCTACACCTTC. Its translation is CASSPGSSLYGYTF.

The chain recombines TRBV18 with TRBJ2-1, with D possibly TRBD1 on 6 matching bases. The V and J ends lost 3 bases and 6 bases respectively, with 12 bases between them. The CDR3 length is 14 residues. In germline, CDR1 is KGHSH, CDR2 LQKENI. This chain's CDR3 is CASSPPQGVNEQFF. The CDR3 DNA sequence: TGTGCCAGCTCACCTCCACAGGGAGTCAATGAGCAGTTCTTC.

This chain links TRBV19 with TRBJ2-2, with 9 bases identical to TRBD1. Losses at the gene ends were 5 bases for V and 1 base for J; bases not matched to a gene: 8. Germline-derived CDR1 and CDR2 are LNHDA and SQIVND (reference sequence). This CDR3 spans 17 amino acids. In DNA, the CDR3 is TGTGCCAGTAGTCCTACAGGGGGCGCGAAGAACACCGGGGAGCTGTTTTTT. This encodes CASSPTGGAKNTGELFF. Full variable domain (remainder filled in from reference TRBV19 and TRBJ2-2): DGGITQSPKYLFRKEGQNVTLSCEQNLNHDAMYWYRQDPGQGLRLIYYSQIVNDFQKGDIAEGYSVSREKKESFPLTVTSAQKNPTAFYLCASSPTGGAKNTGELFFGEGSRLTVL.

The V and J genes are TRBV6-4 and TRBJ1-6; D is undetermined. Germline CDR1 and CDR2: MRHNA and SNTAGT. The CDR3 sequence is 14 residues long. Trimming took off 0 bases at V and 5 bases at J, with 5 bases between the two ends. Written as DNA, the CDR3 is TGTGCCAGCAGTGACTCGGTGGATAATTCACCCCTCCACTTT. Translating gives CASSDSVDNSPLHF.

V and J are TRBV4-3 and TRBJ2-1, with 9 bases matching TRBD1. CDR1 is LGHNA, CDR2 YSLEER, per germline. Losses at the gene ends were 3 bases for V and 9 bases for J; bases not matched to a gene: 9. There are 15 residues in the CDR3. CDR3 residues: CASSHPGTGTPEQFF. In DNA, the CDR3 is TGCGCCAGCAGCCACCCTGGGACAGGGACCCCTGAGCAGTTCTTC.

J is TRBJ2-2 and V is TRBV5-6, with 7 bases matching TRBD1. This CDR3 has 16 amino acids. The J segment lost 1 base and the V segment lost 2 bases, leaving 5 bases of the junction unmatched. Germline CDR1 reads SGHDT; CDR2 reads YYEEEE. This CDR3 is CASSLETGMNTGELFF. CDR3 coding DNA: TGTGCCAGCAGCTTAGAGACAGGGATGAACACCGGGGAGCTGTTTTTT.

V gene TRBV7-9 combines with J gene TRBJ2-1; perhaps D is TRBD1 or TRBD2 (6 bases each). V gave up 1 base and J gave up 8 bases, with 9 bases separating them. Germline-derived CDR1 and CDR2 are SEHNR and FQNEAQ (reference sequence). The CDR3 extends over 13 amino acids. This CDR3 reads CASSLVGGYEQFF. CDR3 DNA sequence: TGTGCCAGCAGCTTAGTGGGGGGCTATGAGCAGTTCTTC.

The rearrangement uses TRBV27 and TRBJ1-3, with a tentative D call TRBD1 (5 bases). This CDR3 contains 14 residues. CDR1 is MNHEY, CDR2 SMNVEV, per germline (reference sequence). V lost 3 bases and J 2 bases, leaving 8 bases between the germline ends. The CDR3 loop is CASSFGTPGNTIYF. The CDR3 nucleotides are TGTGCCAGCAGTTTTGGGACTCCTGGAAACACCATATATTTT.

The chain recombines TRBV5-5 with TRBJ1-6; D gene uncertain. V was pared by 3 bases and J by 0 bases, with 10 bases between. Germline V gene sequence: CDR1 SGHKS, CDR2 YYEKEE (reference sequence). CDR3 size: 16 residues. In DNA, the CDR3 is TGTGCCAGCAGCTCGGGCCCGGGCTCCTATAATTCACCCCTCCACTTT. Protein: CASSSGPGSYNSPLHF.

This clone appeared once. The J gene is TRBJ2-7, the V gene TRBV29-1; D remains ambiguous. Looked up from germline, CDR1 is SQVTM and CDR2 is ANQGSEA. V gave up 5 bases and J gave up 2 bases, with 22 bases separating them. This CDR3 is 16 amino acids long. As DNA, the CDR3 is TGCAGCGTTACCCTAAACCGGAACCATCTGGCCTACGAGCAGTACTTC. Its protein is CSVTLNRNHLAYEQYF.

V is TRBV19 and J is TRBJ1-3, with D possibly TRBD1 on 5 matching bases. The CDR3 loop spans 15 amino acids. Trimming removed 6 bases at V and 0 bases at J, with 12 bases between. Per germline, CDR1 LNHDA and CDR2 SQIVND (reference sequence). The DNA of the CDR3 is TGTGCCAGTAGGGTTCAACAGGCCTCTGGAAACACCATATATTTT. This codes for CASRVQQASGNTIYF.

V is TRBV28 and J is TRBJ1-2, with TRBD1 as a possible D gene (5 bases). Trimming took off 9 bases at V and 0 bases at J, with 8 bases between the two ends. The germline gives CDR1 MDHEN, CDR2 SYDVKM. The CDR3 extends over 12 amino acids. Here the CDR3 DNA reads TGTGCCAGTGAGGGGACTAACTATGGCTACACCTTC. Amino acid sequence: CASEGTNYGYTF.

The chain recombines TRBV7-6 with TRBJ2-1; a possible D gene is TRBD2 (6 bases). Germline V gene lookup returns CDR1 SGHVS and CDR2 FNYEAQ. The CDR3 contains 15 residues. V lost 2 bases and J lost 4, with 12 bases in between. The CDR3 loop is CASSLQIGGYNEQFF. CDR3 sequence (DNA): TGTGCCAGCAGCTTACAAATAGGAGGGTACAATGAGCAGTTCTTC. Complete variable domain (other parts from reference TRBV7-6 and TRBJ2-1): GAGVSQSPRYKVTKRGQDVALRCDPISGHVSLYWYRQALGQGPEFLTYFNYEAQQDKSGLPNDRFSAERPEGSISTLTIQRTEQRDSAMYRCASSLQIGGYNEQFFGPGTRLTVL.

The genes are TRBV6-2 or TRBV6-3 and TRBJ2-1; 7 bases agree with TRBD2. The CDR3 is made up of 12 amino acids. The trim removed 0 bases at V and 14 bases at J, leaving 4 bases unmatched. CDR1 and CDR2 from the germline V gene are MNHEY and SVGEGT. CDR3: CASSYSGGEKFF. CDR3 in DNA: TGTGCCAGCAGTTACTCGGGAGGGGAGAAGTTCTTC.

This clone has a handful of counts. This rearrangement joins TRBV30 to TRBJ1-5; possibly TRBD1 for D (5 bases). V was pared by 1 base and J by 2 bases, with 6 bases between. The CDR3 loop spans 13 amino acids. Germline-derived CDR1 and CDR2 are GTSNPN and SVGIG (reference sequence). CDR3 sequence reads: CAWSGGGNQPQHF. The CDR3 DNA follows: TGTGCCTGGAGTGGGGGGGGCAATCAGCCCCAGCATTTT.

The CDR3 DNA sequence: TGTGCCAGCAGTTCGCCCGGGGGAGCTGAAAAACTGTTTTTT. Translation: CASSSPGGAEKLFF. The rearrangement links TRBV25-1 to TRBJ1-4; D is perhaps TRBD1 (5 bases). Germline V CDR1 and CDR2: MGHDK, SYGVNS. Trimming cost V 5 bases and J 7 bases, with 14 bases left between them. This CDR3 spans 14 amino acids.

V is TRBV7-2 and J is TRBJ1-5; D possibly corresponds to TRBD1 (6 bases). The CDR3 totals 15 residues. CDR1 is SGHTA, CDR2 FQGNSA, per germline. Trimming removed 3 bases at V and 3 bases at J, with 12 bases between. CDR3 sequence reads: CASSFGQLNNQPQHF. The CDR3 DNA sequence: TGTGCCAGCAGCTTCGGACAGCTTAACAATCAGCCCCAGCATTTT.

The V call is TRBV19, the J call TRBJ1-6; D is possibly TRBD1 (6 bases). Trimming shortened V by 3 bases and J by 5 bases, and 11 bases separated the two germline ends. The CDR3 is made up of 15 amino acids. CDR1 LNHDA and CDR2 SQIVND come from the germline V gene (reference sequence). CDR3 residues: CASSMAGADNSPLHF. The DNA of the CDR3 is TGTGCCAGTAGTATGGCAGGGGCGGATAATTCACCCCTCCACTTT.